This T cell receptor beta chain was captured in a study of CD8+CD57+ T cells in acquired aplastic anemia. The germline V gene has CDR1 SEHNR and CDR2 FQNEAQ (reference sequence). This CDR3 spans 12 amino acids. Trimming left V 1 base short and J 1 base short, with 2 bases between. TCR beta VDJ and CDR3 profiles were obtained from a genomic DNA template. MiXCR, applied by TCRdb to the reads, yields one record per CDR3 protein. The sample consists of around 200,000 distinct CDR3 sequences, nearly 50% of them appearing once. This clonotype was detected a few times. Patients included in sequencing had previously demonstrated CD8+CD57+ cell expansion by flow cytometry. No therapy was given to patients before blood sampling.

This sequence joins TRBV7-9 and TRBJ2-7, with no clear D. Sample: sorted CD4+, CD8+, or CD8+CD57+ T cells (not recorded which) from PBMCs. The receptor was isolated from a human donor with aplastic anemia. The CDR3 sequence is CASSLGSYEQYF. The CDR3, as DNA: TGTGCCAGCAGCTTAGGGTCCTACGAGCAGTACTTC. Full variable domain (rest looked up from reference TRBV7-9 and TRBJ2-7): DTGVSQNPRHKITKRGQNVTFRCDPISEHNRLYWYRQTLGQGPEFLTYFQNEAQLEKSRLLSDRFSAERPKGSFSTLEIQRTEQGDSAMYLCASSLGSYEQYFGPGTRLTVT.